The clone carrying this T cell receptor (beta chain) was picked up one time. The data originate from a study of CDR3 diversity in severe acne. Each CDR3 protein gets one entry after TCRdb re-called the PCR reads with MiXCR. The sample records tens of thousands of distinct CDR3 sequences, 51% being singletons. Germline V gene lookup returns CDR1 SGHNT and CDR2 YENEEA. This CDR3 comprises 16 residues. V was shortened by 6 bases and J by 5 bases, with 19 bases between the two germline ends. The J gene is TRBJ1-4, the V gene TRBV11-3; D perhaps matches TRBD1 (5 bases). Specimen: blood. This receptor was identified in a male donor in good health, without acne. DNA of the CDR3: TGTGCCAGCAGATCGGGAGGTCTGACAGTGAATGAAAAACTGTTTTTT. Protein: CASRSGGLTVNEKLFF.